Following are 11 T cell receptor beta chains from one sample sequenced in a study of CD8+CD57+ T cells in acquired aplastic anemia. Patients chosen for sequencing had shown CD8+CD57+ cell expansion by flow cytometry. Profiling of TCR beta VDJ combinations and CDR3 sequences used genomic DNA as template. In TCRdb, the reads were re-called with MiXCR into one record per CDR3 protein. This sample carries 160,000 or so distinct CDR3 sequences, 47% of them seen once, and the ten largest clones take approximately 2.8%. The sequenced sample consisted of sorted CD4+, CD8+, or CD8+CD57+ T cells (not recorded which) from PBMCs. Receptor source: a human donor with aplastic anemia.

This clonotype showed up just once. A much larger clone differs by one base, so this may be a read error. V usage is TRBV7-9 and J usage is TRBJ2-7; TRBD2 might be the D (6 bases). V lost 5 bases, J lost 7 bases, and 21 bases lay in between. The CDR3 is 15 residues long. Per germline, CDR1 SEHNR and CDR2 FQNEAQ (reference sequence). Written as DNA, the CDR3 is TGTGCCAGCAGCCGGGCCAGGACTACCATCGGGGAGCAGTACTTC. This gives the protein CASSRARTTIGEQYF.

The rearrangement uses TRBV9 and TRBJ1-1; a possible D gene is TRBD1 (6 bases). Germline values: CDR1 SGDLS, CDR2 YYNGEE. The CDR3 loop spans 17 amino acids. V gave up 0 bases and J gave up 4 bases, with 19 bases separating them. The CDR3 sequence: CASSVDALRGRGTEAFF. The CDR3 DNA sequence: TGTGCCAGCAGCGTAGATGCGCTTCGGGGCAGGGGCACTGAAGCTTTCTTT.

The rearrangement links TRBV9 to TRBJ2-3, with 7 bases matching TRBD1. V shed 0 bases and J 5 bases; nucleotides not matched to a gene: 9. The germline CDR1 and CDR2 sequences are SGDLS and YYNGEE. The CDR3 spans 16 residues. The CDR3 sequence is CASSVAGTVGRDTQYF. In DNA, the CDR3 is TGTGCCAGCAGCGTAGCAGGGACAGTGGGCAGAGATACGCAGTATTTT.

The chain carries TRBV27 and TRBJ1-3; 9 positions match TRBD1. The CDR3 is 16 residues long. Germline V gives CDR1 MNHEY, CDR2 SMNVEV (reference sequence). V dropped 4 bases and J dropped 4; count of bases not matched to a gene: 8. The CDR3 is CASSSTGGGLGNTIYF. The CDR3 DNA sequence: TGTGCCAGCAGTTCAACAGGGGGCGGGTTGGGAAACACCATATATTTT.

This clonotype came up many times. V gene TRBV11-2 combines with J gene TRBJ1-2; weak D call: TRBD1 (5 bases). The CDR3 runs 13 residues. Germline V gene sequence: CDR1 SGHAT, CDR2 FQNNGV. V was cut by 5 bases and J by 8 bases, with 15 bases left in between. CDR3 sequence (DNA): TGTGCCAGCAGCGGGGCAGGTTTGGGCGGCTACACCTTC. It encodes CASSGAGLGGYTF.

This chain uses TRBV6-1 with TRBJ2-7; D unclear. The ends were cut back, 6 bases at V and 3 bases at J, with 15 bases in the middle. The CDR3 runs to 14 residues. Germline V gene data show CDR1 as MNHNS and CDR2 as SASEGT. The CDR3 spells CASRSGPSVYEQYF. CDR3 in DNA: TGTGCCAGCAGATCCGGGCCCTCAGTCTACGAGCAGTACTTC.

The table lists this clonotype with many counts. The rearrangement links TRBV20-1 to TRBJ2-1, with no clear D. V lost 0 bases and J 0 bases, leaving 12 bases between the germline ends. Germline lookup yields CDR1 DFQATT and CDR2 SNEGSKA (reference sequence). The length of the CDR3 is 16 residues. In DNA form, the CDR3 reads TGCAGTGCTAGAGATCCTTGGGCAGGCTCCTACAATGAGCAGTTCTTC. This encodes CSARDPWAGSYNEQFF.

This clonotype was counted a single time. The chain carries TRBV29-1 and TRBJ2-1; the D gene is possibly TRBD2 (5 bases). This CDR3 is 16 amino acids long. In germline, CDR1 is SQVTM, CDR2 ANQGSEA. Trimming stripped 4 bases from V and 0 bases from J, with 16 bases between. The CDR3 loop reads CSVVARLGSSYNEQFF. Written as DNA, the CDR3 is TGCAGCGTTGTTGCTAGGTTGGGGAGCTCCTACAATGAGCAGTTCTTC.

The chain is built from TRBV20-1 and TRBJ2-3; 11 bases are a match to TRBD2. The germline CDR1 and CDR2 sequences are DFQATT and SNEGSKA (reference sequence). Unmatched junction bases numbered 6, after V lost 1 base and J lost 3 bases. This CDR3 has 16 amino acids. CDR3 sequence (DNA): TGCAGTGCTAGAGCCTTACTAGCGGGAGTAACAGATACGCAGTATTTT. It yields the protein CSARALLAGVTDTQYF.

The sample holds many counts of this clonotype. The V and J genes are TRBV24-1 and TRBJ1-1; 10 bases fit TRBD1. Germline V lookup: CDR1 KGHDR, CDR2 SFDVKD. The ends lost 8 bases at V and 2 bases at J; junction bases unmatched: 7. CDR3 length equals 15 residues. The chain's CDR3 is CATNSGTGVNTEAFF. For the CDR3, the DNA is TGTGCCACCAATTCCGGGACAGGGGTAAACACTGAAGCTTTCTTT.

The rearrangement uses TRBV29-1 and TRBJ2-1; 10 bases are shared with TRBD1. Germline V gives CDR1 SQVTM, CDR2 ANQGSEA. There are 15 residues in the CDR3. Germline trimming cut 7 bases from V and 2 bases from J; bases unmatched to any gene: 8. DNA of the CDR3: TGCAGCGGAAGGACAGGGGGTTCACCCTACAATGAGCAGTTCTTC. This gives the protein CSGRTGGSPYNEQFF.